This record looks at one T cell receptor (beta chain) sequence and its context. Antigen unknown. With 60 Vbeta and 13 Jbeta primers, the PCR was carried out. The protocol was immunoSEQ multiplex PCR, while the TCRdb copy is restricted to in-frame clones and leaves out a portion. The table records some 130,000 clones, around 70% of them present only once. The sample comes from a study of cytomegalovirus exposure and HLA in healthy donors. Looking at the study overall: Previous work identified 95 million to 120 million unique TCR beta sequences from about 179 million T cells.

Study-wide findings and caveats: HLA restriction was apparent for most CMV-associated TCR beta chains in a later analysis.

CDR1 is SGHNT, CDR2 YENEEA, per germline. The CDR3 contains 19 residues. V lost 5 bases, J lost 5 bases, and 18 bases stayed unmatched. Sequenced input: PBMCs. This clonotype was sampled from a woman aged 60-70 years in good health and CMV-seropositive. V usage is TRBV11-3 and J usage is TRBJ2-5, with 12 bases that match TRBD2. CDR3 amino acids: CASSPGKSGLAGGRETQYF. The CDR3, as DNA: TGTGCCAGCAGCCCTGGAAAGTCGGGTCTAGCGGGGGGGAGGGAGACCCAGTACTTC.